This is a list of T cell receptor beta chains from one sample in a study of control samples from healthy donors and cancer patients. Using immunoSEQ multiplex PCR, the repertoire was profiled, and TCRdb retains in-frame clones only, with some absent. The data show some 67,000 clones, around 87% seen once. The source material was PBMCs. The origin of the receptors is a woman in her forties or fifties with head and neck cancer. Each CDR3 is given with its conserved first and last residue. Fields, in order: CDR3 protein, clone size, V gene, J gene. Expanded clones get a size class; other rows say once, few or many, or leave the size out.

cdr3_aa: CASSLGQGIGSPLHF
clone_size: -
v_call: TRBV5-4
j_call: TRBJ1-6

cdr3_aa: CASSFDRGAYNEQFF
clone_size: once
v_call: TRBV7-9
j_call: TRBJ2-1

cdr3_aa: CTGGETNYGYTF
clone_size: -
v_call: TRBV29-1
j_call: TRBJ1-2

cdr3_aa: CASSTTRESPLHF
clone_size: -
v_call: TRBV6-4
j_call: TRBJ1-6

cdr3_aa: CASSPPGGSPLHF
clone_size: -
v_call: TRBV27
j_call: TRBJ1-6

cdr3_aa: CAWSIGAGGPNTGELFF
clone_size: -
v_call: TRBV30
j_call: TRBJ2-2

cdr3_aa: CASSPEQGYTDTQYF
clone_size: -
v_call: TRBV11-1
j_call: TRBJ2-3

cdr3_aa: CASSLTPYEAGSSYEQYF
clone_size: -
v_call: TRBV7-6
j_call: TRBJ2-7

cdr3_aa: CASSPPDRVYEQYF
clone_size: -
v_call: TRBV2
j_call: TRBJ2-7

cdr3_aa: CASTPSGGRGYEQYF
clone_size: -
v_call: TRBV6-6
j_call: TRBJ2-7

cdr3_aa: CASSRVGLAGGETQYF
clone_size: -
v_call: TRBV25-1
j_call: TRBJ2-5

cdr3_aa: CASSKGRDDEYNEQFF
clone_size: -
v_call: TRBV21-1
j_call: TRBJ2-1

cdr3_aa: CASSFSRQGTYEQYF
clone_size: -
v_call: TRBV5-1
j_call: TRBJ2-7

cdr3_aa: CSATDRETQYF
clone_size: -
v_call: TRBV20-1
j_call: TRBJ2-5

cdr3_aa: CASSSPGLAGGTDTQYF
clone_size: -
v_call: TRBV6-2/TRBV6-3
j_call: TRBJ2-3

cdr3_aa: CASSYSASTGGPQHF
clone_size: -
v_call: TRBV6-6
j_call: TRBJ1-5

cdr3_aa: CASSFEVGEQYF
clone_size: -
v_call: TRBV5-8
j_call: TRBJ2-7

cdr3_aa: CASSQRVANYGYTF
clone_size: once
v_call: TRBV2
j_call: TRBJ1-2

cdr3_aa: CASSIEGRSVDEQFF
clone_size: -
v_call: TRBV19
j_call: TRBJ2-1

cdr3_aa: CASSLDDLEAFF
clone_size: -
v_call: TRBV7-9
j_call: TRBJ1-1

cdr3_aa: CASSAGDGGGPVEQFF
clone_size: few
v_call: TRBV6-1
j_call: TRBJ2-1

cdr3_aa: CASSLGPGQSYEQYF
clone_size: -
v_call: TRBV5-5
j_call: TRBJ2-7

cdr3_aa: CASSVVGDAKNIQYF
clone_size: -
v_call: TRBV9
j_call: TRBJ2-4

cdr3_aa: CASLSPSGNTIYF
clone_size: -
v_call: TRBV6-5
j_call: TRBJ1-3

cdr3_aa: CASSVGQGTYEQYF
clone_size: -
v_call: TRBV9
j_call: TRBJ2-7

cdr3_aa: CASSLVGGTGSTGELFF
clone_size: -
v_call: TRBV7-8
j_call: TRBJ2-2

cdr3_aa: CASSPSPGSGQPQHF
clone_size: -
v_call: TRBV7-2
j_call: TRBJ1-5

cdr3_aa: CASSRYRTGTGELFF
clone_size: once
v_call: TRBV19
j_call: TRBJ2-2

cdr3_aa: CATRTESTDTQYF
clone_size: -
v_call: TRBV19
j_call: TRBJ2-3

cdr3_aa: CASSPGTGGTSNEKLFF
clone_size: -
v_call: TRBV5-4
j_call: TRBJ1-4

cdr3_aa: CASRATGQPNYGYTF
clone_size: -
v_call: TRBV2
j_call: TRBJ1-2

cdr3_aa: CASSVGSVTGELFF
clone_size: -
v_call: TRBV9
j_call: TRBJ2-2

cdr3_aa: CASSESTGGYEQYF
clone_size: -
v_call: TRBV2
j_call: TRBJ2-7

cdr3_aa: CASNPGGNEQYF
clone_size: -
v_call: TRBV6-6
j_call: TRBJ2-7

cdr3_aa: CASSLGTNTEAFF
clone_size: -
v_call: TRBV7-3
j_call: TRBJ1-1

cdr3_aa: CASSSQGYEQYF
clone_size: once
v_call: TRBV12-3/TRBV12-4
j_call: TRBJ2-7

cdr3_aa: CASSFAGAYNEQFF
clone_size: -
v_call: TRBV28
j_call: TRBJ2-1

cdr3_aa: CASSRRSYGYTF
clone_size: -
v_call: TRBV3-1/TRBV3-2
j_call: TRBJ1-2

cdr3_aa: CASSKAGWASGGKSSYEQYF
clone_size: few
v_call: TRBV21-1
j_call: TRBJ2-7

cdr3_aa: CASTSTGSGFYEQYF
clone_size: once
v_call: TRBV28
j_call: TRBJ2-7

cdr3_aa: CASSLDRGYHGYTF
clone_size: -
v_call: TRBV5-4
j_call: TRBJ1-2

cdr3_aa: CASNLGHQADTQYF
clone_size: -
v_call: TRBV5-6
j_call: TRBJ2-3

cdr3_aa: CASSLFARNYGYTF
clone_size: once
v_call: TRBV28
j_call: TRBJ1-2

cdr3_aa: CASARSATANLNTEAFF
clone_size: -
v_call: TRBV5-1
j_call: TRBJ1-1

cdr3_aa: CASSRSTGNEQFF
clone_size: -
v_call: TRBV19
j_call: TRBJ2-1